The clone carrying this T cell receptor beta chain came up a few times. Its antigen is currently unknown. The germline V gene encodes CDR1 LGHNT and CDR2 FRNRAP. Trimming removed 6 bases from V and 4 bases from J; junction bases left unmatched: 11. This CDR3 region has 15 residues. Carried by the TCR beta cDNA libraries were unique molecular identifiers. Some 500,000 cDNA molecules were recovered from an input of about 0.95 to 11 million T cells. TCRdb processed the PCR reads anew with MiXCR; each CDR3 protein has one entry. The sample lists roughly 800,000 distinct CDR3 sequences, about 53% seen once, with 4.6% in the top ten. The data are from a study of post-analysis software for immune sequencing data. Looking at the study overall: Relapsing-remitting, secondary progressive and progressive-relapsing multiple sclerosis courses were included.

Study-level points and caveats: The study found TRBV5-6, TRBV5-1 and TRBV20-1 among about five TRBV segments more frequent in patients than controls. Controls had significantly higher normalized Chao1 diversity than multiple sclerosis patients. Batch-mates among the samples co-clustered strongly by F measure.

This TCR came from a girl aged 10 to 17 with multiple sclerosis. This chain joins TRBV12-5 and TRBJ2-7, with 8 bases fitting TRBD2. Specimen: blood. CDR3 sequence reads: CASGSDGGALYEQYF. CDR3 DNA: TGTGCTAGTGGATCGGACGGGGGGGCGCTTTACGAGCAGTACTTC.